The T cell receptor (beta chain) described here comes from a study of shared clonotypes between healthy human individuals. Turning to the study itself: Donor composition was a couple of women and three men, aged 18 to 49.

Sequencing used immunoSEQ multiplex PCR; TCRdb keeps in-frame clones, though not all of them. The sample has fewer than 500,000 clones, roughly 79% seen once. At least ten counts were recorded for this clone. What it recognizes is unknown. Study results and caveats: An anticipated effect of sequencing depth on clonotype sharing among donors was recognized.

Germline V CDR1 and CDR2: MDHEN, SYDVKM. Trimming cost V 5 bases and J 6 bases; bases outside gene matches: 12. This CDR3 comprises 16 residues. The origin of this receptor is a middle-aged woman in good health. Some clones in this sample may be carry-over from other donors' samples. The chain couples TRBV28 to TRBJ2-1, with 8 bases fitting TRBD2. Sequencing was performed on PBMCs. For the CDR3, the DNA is TGTGCCAGCAGTACACGACTAGCGAGTATCGGCAATGAGCAGTTCTTC. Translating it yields CASSTRLASIGNEQFF.